One sample yielded the 4 T cell receptor beta chains listed below, sequenced in a study of early T cells in non-severe SARS-CoV-2 infection. TCRdb itself ran the 5' RACE reads through MiXCR, one entry per CDR3 protein. The sample has some 38,000 distinct CDR3 sequences; around 5.1% are singletons. This specimen consisted of whole blood, obtained at baseline. Receptors were obtained from an adult who was a healthcare worker with PCR-confirmed SARS-CoV-2 infection or an uninfected control (not recorded which).

This clonotype was seen repeatedly, ten times or more. The chain carries TRBV4-1 and TRBJ1-5; perhaps TRBD1 as D (6 bases). V was clipped by 0 bases and J by 11 bases, with 20 bases between them. From germline, CDR1 is MGHRA and CDR2 YSYEKL. The CDR3 is made up of 16 amino acids. The CDR3 sequence: CASSQDSGGGAGAQHF. CDR3 sequence (DNA): TGCGCCAGCAGCCAAGATTCCGGGGGCGGTGCTGGGGCCCAGCATTTT.

This clonotype appeared many times. The J gene is TRBJ2-3, the V gene TRBV7-3; 7 positions agree with TRBD2. The CDR3 loop spans 13 amino acids. Germline CDR1 is SGHTA and CDR2 is FQGTGA. Germline trimming cut 5 bases from V and 5 bases from J; bases unmatched to any gene: 4. In DNA, the CDR3 is TGTGCCAGCAGCCCCCCGGGGGGAGATACGCAGTATTTT. It yields the protein CASSPPGGDTQYF.

At least ten counts were recorded for this clonotype. V usage is TRBV6-2 or TRBV6-3 and J usage is TRBJ1-5; D unclear. V gave up 4 bases and J gave up 9 bases, with 13 bases separating them. The CDR3 is made up of 13 amino acids. Germline V gives CDR1 MNHEY, CDR2 SVGEGT. Here the CDR3 reads CASSSGPAVPQHF. CDR3 in DNA: TGTGCCAGCAGTTCGGGCCCCGCCGTGCCCCAGCATTTT.

The table lists this clonotype with many counts. The chain couples TRBV19 to TRBJ2-1; D is unresolved. CDR3 length equals 14 residues. Deletions cut 5 bases from V and 0 bases from J, with 8 bases between. Per the germline V gene, CDR1 is LNHDA and CDR2 is SQIVND (reference sequence). The CDR3 DNA follows: TGTGCCAGTAGTCTGACCAGCTCCTACAATGAGCAGTTCTTC. This encodes CASSLTSSYNEQFF.